The T cell receptor (beta chain) under discussion was sequenced for a study of CD4 and CD8 cells across lung adenocarcinoma regions. One entry per CDR3 protein results from TCRdb running MiXCR on the PCR reads. The table lists 18,000 or so distinct CDR3 sequences, 45% to 60% of them singletons. Donors had localized lung adenocarcinoma, a non-small cell lung cancer. Trimming removed 2 bases from V and 2 bases from J; junction bases left unmatched: 7. Germline CDR1 and CDR2: MNHEY and SVGEGT. This CDR3 has 17 amino acids. Source material: CD8+ T cells from the center of a lung tumor. The receptor's source is a female donor with lung adenocarcinoma. The CD4 and CD8 labels of this study may be unreliable. The rearrangement uses TRBV6-2 or TRBV6-3 and TRBJ2-5, with 11 bases identical to TRBD2. The CDR3 bases are TGTGCCAGCAGTTACCTAGCGGGAGGATGGGAACAAGAGACCCAGTACTTC. Its protein product is CASSYLAGGWEQETQYF.